The 32 T cell receptor beta chains below come from one sample, sequenced in a study of identical twins. TCRdb reanalysed the 5' RACE reads using MiXCR and keeps one entry per CDR3 protein. In the table there are approximately 690,000 distinct CDR3 sequences, over 5% of which are singletons. Sequencing was performed on naive T cells sorted from blood. Receptors originate from a man aged 18 to 35 in good health.

This clonotype was counted only a few times. The genes are TRBV29-1 and TRBJ1-4; tentative D call: TRBD1 (6 bases). The germline V and J ends were trimmed by 7 bases and 7 bases, with 13 bases remaining between them. Germline values: CDR1 SQVTM, CDR2 ANQGSEA. The CDR3 spans 12 residues. The CDR3 loop reads CSAAGAGEKLFF. The CDR3 DNA follows: TGCAGCGCCGCGGGGGCGGGTGAAAAACTGTTTTTT. Using reference TRBV29-1 and TRBJ1-4 for the parts outside the CDR3, the full variable domain is SAVISQKPSRDICQRGTSLTIQCQVDSQVTMMFWYRQQPGQSLTLIATANQGSEATYESGFVIDKFPISRPNLTFSTLTVSNMSPEDSSIYLCSAAGAGEKLFFGSGTQLSVL.

The sample holds a few counts of this clonotype. The chain carries TRBV5-1 and TRBJ2-5; D is perhaps TRBD1 (7 bases). Trimming took off 4 bases at V and 5 bases at J, with 15 bases between the two ends. CDR1 and CDR2 (germline): SGHRS, YFSETQ. The CDR3 sequence is 14 residues long. The CDR3 region is CASSRGQGGETQYF. As DNA, the CDR3 is TGCGCCAGCAGCAGGGGCCAGGGGGGCGAGACCCAGTACTTC.

This clonotype turned up a few times. The genes are TRBV3-1 and TRBJ2-1; D is possibly TRBD2 (5 bases). V was trimmed by 2 bases and J by 0 bases, leaving 14 bases between them. Per germline, CDR1 LGHDT and CDR2 YNNKEL (reference sequence). The CDR3 totals 17 residues. CDR3: CASSQSGMSSSYNEQFF. The DNA of the CDR3 is TGTGCCAGCAGCCAATCGGGGATGTCCAGCTCCTACAATGAGCAGTTCTTC.

This clonotype came up many times. J is TRBJ2-2 and V is TRBV6-1; D is ambiguous. Germline CDR1 is MNHNS and CDR2 is SASEGT. This CDR3 has 14 amino acids. V lost 5 bases to trimming and J lost 7 bases, with 14 bases between them. CDR3 amino acids: CASSPRGVSGELFF. The CDR3 DNA is TGTGCCAGCAGTCCTCGTGGTGTAAGCGGGGAGCTGTTTTTT.

This clonotype was observed a few times. The V call is TRBV6-2 or TRBV6-3, the J call TRBJ2-6; D remains unclear. V was pared by 1 base and J by 0 bases, with 10 bases between. This CDR3 comprises 17 residues. The germline V gene has CDR1 MNHEY and CDR2 SVGEGT. Here the CDR3 reads CASSYYSAPSGANVLTF. CDR3 coding DNA: TGTGCCAGCAGTTACTACAGTGCCCCCTCTGGGGCCAACGTCCTGACTTTC.

The sample holds many counts of this clonotype. V usage is TRBV20-1 and J usage is TRBJ2-1, with 10 bases matching TRBD2. CDR3 length: 13 amino acids. Germline loops: CDR1 DFQATT, CDR2 SNEGSKA (reference sequence). With V trimmed by 6 bases and J by 4 bases, 3 bases remained unmatched. The CDR3 DNA follows: TGCAGTGCCCAGCGGGGGGGTTACAATGAGCAGTTCTTC. Protein: CSAQRGGYNEQFF.

This clonotype was counted a few times. The CDR3 DNA reads as TGTGCCAGCAGGTGGGACAGGTCGAGCTCCTACGAGCAGTACTTC. Its translation: CASRWDRSSSYEQYF. The chain is built from TRBV2 and TRBJ2-7; 8 bases match TRBD1. The CDR3 loop spans 15 amino acids. V was pared by 6 bases and J by 0 bases, with 7 bases of the junction left unmatched. Germline CDR1 is SNHLY and CDR2 is FYNNEI.

The sample holds a few counts of this clonotype. This chain's CDR3 is CASLGLAERGSYNEQFF. The CDR3 nucleotides are TGTGCCAGCCTGGGACTAGCGGAACGTGGCTCCTACAATGAGCAGTTCTTC. The chain links TRBV2 to TRBJ2-1; 11 bases align to TRBD2. V lost 8 bases and J lost 0; bases outside the gene matches: 9. CDR1 and CDR2 from the germline V gene are SNHLY and FYNNEI. The CDR3 totals 17 residues.

This clonotype was counted ten times or more. The chain combines TRBV15 with TRBJ2-7; 8 bases align to TRBD2. CDR1 is LNHNV and CDR2 is YYDKDF in the germline V gene (reference sequence). The junction had 7 bases not matched to a gene; V was cut back by 0 bases and J by 6 bases. This CDR3 is 15 amino acids long. CDR3: CATSRDRSGTGEQYF. The CDR3 DNA follows: TGTGCCACCAGCAGAGATCGTAGCGGGACTGGCGAGCAGTACTTC.

The genes are TRBV7-2 and TRBJ2-3, with D tentatively TRBD1 (7 bases). The CDR3 contains 15 residues. Germline CDR1 SGHTA, CDR2 FQGNSA. The germline V and J ends were trimmed by 5 bases and 1 base, with 13 bases remaining between them. For the CDR3, the DNA is TGTGCCAGCAGCGCGGGACAGCCCGGCACAGATACGCAGTATTTT. This sequence encodes CASSAGQPGTDTQYF.

This chain links TRBV7-9 with TRBJ2-7; 9 nucleotides agree with TRBD1. The CDR3 is made up of 15 amino acids. The germline gives CDR1 SEHNR, CDR2 FQNEAQ (reference sequence). V dropped 1 base and J dropped 5; count of bases not matched to a gene: 6. The CDR3 reads CASSLVQGARNEQYF. CDR3 DNA sequence: TGTGCCAGCAGCTTAGTACAGGGGGCGCGCAACGAGCAGTACTTC.

This clonotype occurred many times. The chain carries TRBV20-1 and TRBJ1-3, with D possibly TRBD1 on 6 matching bases. CDR1 is DFQATT and CDR2 is SNEGSKA in the germline V gene (reference sequence). V lost 4 bases to trimming and J lost 1 base, with 8 bases between them. The CDR3 totals 13 residues. This CDR3 is CSATGHSGNTIYF. As DNA, the CDR3 is TGCAGTGCTACGGGACATTCTGGAAACACCATATATTTT.

This chain links TRBV7-2 with TRBJ2-7; no clear D. Trimming removed 6 bases from V and 3 bases from J, with 12 bases in between. Germline V gene sequence: CDR1 SGHTA, CDR2 FQGNSA. CDR3 size: 13 residues. The CDR3 region is CASSFARDYEQYF. CDR3 nucleotides: TGTGCCAGCAGTTTCGCTAGGGACTACGAGCAGTACTTC.

This clonotype occurred many times. The rearrangement uses TRBV11-2 and TRBJ1-4; D gene unclear. The CDR3 extends over 12 amino acids. Germline lookup yields CDR1 SGHAT and CDR2 FQNNGV. Between the trimmed V and J ends, which lost 5 bases and 8 bases, there was a span of 9 bases. The DNA for the CDR3 is TGTGCCAGCAGCCGCAAAGGGGAAAAACTGTTTTTT. Protein product: CASSRKGEKLFF.

This clonotype was seen a single time. This chain connects TRBV6-1 to TRBJ1-5; TRBD1 matches at 7 bases. This CDR3 has 15 residues. V shed 6 bases and J 3 bases; nucleotides not matched to a gene: 8. Germline loops: CDR1 MNHNS, CDR2 SASEGT. The CDR3 sequence: CASSTKTGVNQPQHF. Written as DNA, the CDR3 is TGTGCCAGCAGCACCAAAACAGGGGTCAATCAGCCCCAGCATTTT.

CDR3 sequence reads: CASSLTGTTDPGNTIYF. CDR3 bases: TGTGCCAGCAGCTTAACCGGGACAACAGATCCTGGAAACACCATATATTTT. V and J are TRBV7-2 and TRBJ1-3; D is perhaps TRBD1 (6 bases). The CDR3 covers 17 residues. Per the germline V gene, CDR1 is SGHTA and CDR2 is FQGNSA. Between the trimmed V and J ends, which lost 2 bases and 2 bases, there was a span of 16 bases. The full variable domain, its missing parts supplied by reference TRBV7-2 and TRBJ1-3, is GAGVSQSPSNKVTEKGKDVELRCDPISGHTALYWYRQSLGQGLEFLIYFQGNSAPDKSGLPSDRFSAERTGGSVSTLTIQRTQQEDSAVYLCASSLTGTTDPGNTIYFGEGSWLTVV.

The chain recombines TRBV11-2 with TRBJ2-1; 8 nucleotides line up with TRBD1. CDR3 length: 19 amino acids. Germline CDR1 SGHAT, CDR2 FQNNGV. With 0 bases clipped from V and 7 bases from J, the junction kept 17 bases outside the gene matches. CDR3 DNA sequence: TGTGCCAGCAGCTTAGAACGTTTGGAGAGGCAGGGGGCAAGAAATGAGCAGTTCTTC. Translation: CASSLERLERQGARNEQFF.

Many counts were recorded for this clonotype. This chain uses TRBV5-1 with TRBJ2-3; a weak D match, TRBD1 (6 bases). Germline V lookup: CDR1 SGHRS, CDR2 YFSETQ. V was pared by 2 bases and J by 2 bases, with 12 bases between. The CDR3 consists of 15 residues. CDR3 in amino acids: CASSFVEGDTDTQYF. CDR3 bases: TGCGCCAGCAGCTTTGTAGAGGGGGACACAGATACGCAGTATTTT. The full variable domain, in which reference TRBV5-1 and TRBJ2-3 provide the parts outside the CDR3, is KAGVTQTPRYLIKTRGQQVTLSCSPISGHRSVSWYQQTPGQGLQFLFEYFSETQRNKGNFPGRFSGRQFSNSRSEMNVSTLELGDSALYLCASSFVEGDTDTQYFGPGTRLTVL.

This clonotype showed up just a few times. The rearrangement uses TRBV15 and TRBJ2-1; 7 bases match TRBD2. This CDR3 comprises 16 residues. Looked up from germline, CDR1 is LNHNV and CDR2 is YYDKDF (reference sequence). Trimming removed 0 bases from V and 7 bases from J; junction bases left unmatched: 9. As DNA, the CDR3 is TGTGCCACCAGCAGAGATGGGGGAGGGCCGTGGAATGAGCAGTTCTTC. It encodes CATSRDGGGPWNEQFF.

In this sample, this clonotype turned up a few times. The chain recombines TRBV6-1 with TRBJ2-1; 7 nucleotides line up with TRBD2. The CDR3 contains 12 residues. Germline V gene lookup returns CDR1 MNHNS and CDR2 SASEGT. J lost 5 bases, V lost 8 bases, and 3 bases had no gene match. The CDR3: CASGRENNEQFF. CDR3 DNA: TGTGCCAGCGGGCGGGAGAACAATGAGCAGTTCTTC.

This clonotype was seen a handful of times. This chain uses TRBV24-1 with TRBJ2-7; 8 nucleotides line up with TRBD1. After removal of 10 bases from V and 3 bases from J, the junction contained 7 bases not matched to a gene. The CDR3 sequence is 13 residues long. Germline CDR1 is KGHDR and CDR2 is SFDVKD. CDR3 residues: CATQTGADYEQYF. The CDR3 DNA reads TGTGCCACTCAGACAGGGGCCGACTACGAGCAGTACTTC.

This chain uses TRBV6-2 or TRBV6-3 with TRBJ2-7; no clear D gene. This CDR3 is built from 12 residues. Germline CDR1 and CDR2: MNHEY and SVGEGT. The V gene lost 9 bases and the J gene lost 2 bases, with 11 bases spanning the gap. CDR3 nucleotide sequence: TGTGCCAGTTCGATCCTCGCCTACGAGCAGTACTTC. Its translation is CASSILAYEQYF.

At least ten counts were recorded for this clonotype. The V gene is TRBV18, the J gene TRBJ2-7; 7 positions match TRBD1. Germline assignment: CDR1 KGHSH and CDR2 LQKENI. The ends lost 0 bases at V and 12 bases at J; junction bases unmatched: 8. The CDR3 is made up of 13 amino acids. CDR3 sequence reads: CASSPPLTGSTYF. The CDR3 region has the DNA TGTGCCAGCTCACCACCACTGACAGGGTCAACGTACTTC.

In this sample, this clonotype turned up a few times. The rearrangement joins TRBV30 to TRBJ2-7; 7 bases line up with TRBD1. The V and J ends lost 3 bases and 1 base, in that order; junction bases with no gene match: 6. Germline loops: CDR1 GTSNPN, CDR2 SVGIG (reference sequence). This CDR3 comprises 14 residues. DNA of the CDR3: TGTGCCTGGAGGTACGGGACAGCATCCTACGAGCAGTACTTC. Translating gives CAWRYGTASYEQYF.

This clonotype was recorded many times. The V and J genes are TRBV15 and TRBJ2-5, with 7 nucleotides matching TRBD2. V shed 5 bases, J shed 2 bases, and the junction held 8 bases outside the gene matches. There are 15 residues in the CDR3. Germline CDR1 is LNHNV and CDR2 is YYDKDF (reference sequence). CDR3 sequence: CATSPGGRDQETQYF. As DNA, the CDR3 is TGTGCCACCAGCCCTGGAGGGAGGGATCAAGAGACCCAGTACTTC.

This clonotype was seen ten or more times. This chain links TRBV12-3 or TRBV12-4 with TRBJ2-1; 7 positions agree with TRBD2. This CDR3 is built from 14 residues. V was clipped by 3 bases and J by 2 bases; unmatched bases: 1. The CDR3 protein is CASSFREAYNEQFF. As DNA, the CDR3 is TGTGCCAGCAGTTTCCGGGAGGCCTACAATGAGCAGTTCTTC.

This clonotype was seen a few times. The V gene is TRBV28, the J gene TRBJ2-1; 8 positions agree with TRBD1. CDR1 is MDHEN and CDR2 is SYDVKM in the germline V gene. V lost 7 bases, J lost 2 bases, and 4 bases stayed unmatched. The CDR3 is 14 residues long. CDR3 DNA sequence: TGTGCCAGCACCGGACAGGGAACCTACAATGAGCAGTTCTTC. Translating it yields CASTGQGTYNEQFF.

Only a few counts were recorded for this clonotype. The rearrangement links TRBV14 to TRBJ2-2; D gene uncertain. Germline V gene sequence: CDR1 SGHDN, CDR2 FVKESK. Trimming removed 1 base from V and 1 base from J, with 10 bases in between. The CDR3 has 16 residues. CDR3 region: CASSQATTWNTGELFF. CDR3 nucleotide sequence: TGTGCCAGCAGCCAAGCTACTACCTGGAACACCGGGGAGCTGTTTTTT.

This clonotype was recorded at least ten times. CDR3: CASSSGQGTYEQYF. The DNA for the CDR3 is TGTGCCAGCAGCTCGGGACAGGGCACCTACGAGCAGTACTTC. This chain connects TRBV7-9 to TRBJ2-7; 9 nucleotides line up with TRBD1. Germline V gives CDR1 SEHNR, CDR2 FQNEAQ (reference sequence). There are 14 residues in the CDR3. Unmatched junction bases numbered 3, after V lost 4 bases and J lost 2 bases.

This clonotype was seen many times. V usage is TRBV6-5 and J usage is TRBJ1-5, with D unresolved. The germline gives CDR1 MNHEY, CDR2 SVGAGI. Between the trimmed V and J ends, which lost 0 bases and 3 bases, there was a span of 9 bases. The CDR3 has 15 residues. The CDR3 sequence is CASSYSIYDNQPQHF. The CDR3 bases are TGTGCCAGCAGTTACTCGATTTACGACAATCAGCCCCAGCATTTT.

This clonotype was detected many times. The rearrangement joins TRBV5-1 to TRBJ2-1; 8 nucleotides match TRBD1. The trim removed 4 bases at V and 8 bases at J, leaving 8 bases unmatched. The CDR3 spans 14 residues. Germline values: CDR1 SGHRS, CDR2 YFSETQ. This CDR3 is CASSRRQGWDEQFF. DNA for the CDR3: TGCGCCAGCAGCAGGAGACAGGGGTGGGATGAGCAGTTCTTC.

J is TRBJ1-6 and V is TRBV20-1, with D perhaps TRBD1 (6 bases). Germline loops: CDR1 DFQATT, CDR2 SNEGSKA (reference sequence). V lost 6 bases, J lost 5 bases, and 20 bases lay in between. The CDR3 extends over 16 amino acids. CDR3 DNA sequence: TGCAGTGCCAAACAAACAGGGTACCGTGATAATTCACCCCTCCACTTT. Translating it yields CSAKQTGYRDNSPLHF.